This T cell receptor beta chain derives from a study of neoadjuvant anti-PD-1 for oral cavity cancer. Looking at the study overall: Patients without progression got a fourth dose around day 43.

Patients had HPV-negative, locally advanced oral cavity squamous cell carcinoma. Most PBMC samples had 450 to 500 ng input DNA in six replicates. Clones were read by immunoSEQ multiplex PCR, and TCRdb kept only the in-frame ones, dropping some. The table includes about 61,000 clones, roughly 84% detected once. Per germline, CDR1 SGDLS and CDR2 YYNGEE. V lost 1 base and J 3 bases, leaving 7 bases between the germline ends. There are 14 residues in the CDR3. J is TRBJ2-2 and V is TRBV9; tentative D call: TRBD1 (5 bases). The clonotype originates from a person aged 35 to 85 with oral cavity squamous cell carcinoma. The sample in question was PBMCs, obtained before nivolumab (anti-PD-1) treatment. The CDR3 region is CASSVQGDTGELFF. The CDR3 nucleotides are TGTGCCAGCAGCGTACAAGGGGACACCGGGGAGCTGTTTTTT.